A single sample is the source of the 25 T cell receptor beta chains below, sequenced in a study of cytomegalovirus exposure and HLA in healthy donors. Primers included in the PCR were 60 Vbeta and 13 Jbeta primers. Generated by immunoSEQ multiplex PCR, the TCRdb table keeps only in-frame clones and is missing some. Of some 140,000 clones listed, around 85% are singletons. Sequencing used PBMCs. The receptors here all came from a woman in her forties or fifties in good health and CMV-seropositive.

The chain links TRBV12-5 to TRBJ2-7; D perhaps matches TRBD1 (6 bases). Trimming took off 4 bases at V and 0 bases at J, with 13 bases between the two ends. CDR1 LGHNT and CDR2 FRNRAP come from the germline V gene. The CDR3 length is 15 residues. The CDR3 reads CASGSPSDSSYEQYF. In nucleotides, the CDR3 is TGTGCTAGTGGTTCCCCCTCGGACAGCTCCTACGAGCAGTACTTC. Full variable domain (outside the CDR3, taken from reference TRBV12-5 and TRBJ2-7): DARVTQTPRHKVTEMGQEVTMRCQPILGHNTVFWYRQTMMQGLELLAYFRNRAPLDDSGMPKDRFSAEMPDATLATLKIQPSEPRDSAVYFCASGSPSDSSYEQYFGPGTRLTVT.

This clone has just a few counts. The rearrangement links TRBV9 to TRBJ2-3; tentative D call: TRBD1 (6 bases). The CDR3 length is 14 residues. V lost 0 bases, J lost 4 bases, and 9 bases lay in between. From germline, CDR1 is SGDLS and CDR2 YYNGEE. The CDR3 protein is CASSVDRAPDTQYF. CDR3 nucleotide sequence: TGTGCCAGCAGCGTAGACAGGGCCCCAGATACGCAGTATTTT.

The V and J genes are TRBV5-6 and TRBJ2-5; 7 bases agree with TRBD2. This CDR3 has 14 residues. J was trimmed by 5 bases and V by 2 bases; bases with no gene match: 6. Germline assignment: CDR1 SGHDT and CDR2 YYEEEE. CDR3 coding DNA: TGTGCCAGCAGCTTCGGGGGGTTGATGGAGACCCAGTACTTC. It yields the protein CASSFGGLMETQYF.

The rearrangement links TRBV29-1 to TRBJ1-1, with D possibly TRBD1 on 5 matching bases. Germline CDR1 SQVTM, CDR2 ANQGSEA. The CDR3 runs 15 residues. Trimming removed 1 base from V and 4 bases from J, with 16 bases in between. The CDR3 loop is CSVEVSRRVSTEAFF. The CDR3 coding sequence is TGCAGCGTTGAAGTTTCGCGCAGGGTAAGCACTGAAGCTTTCTTT.

V is TRBV2 and J is TRBJ2-5, with D possibly TRBD2 on 6 matching bases. Germline loops: CDR1 SNHLY, CDR2 FYNNEI. Deletions cut 2 bases from V and 6 bases from J, with 13 bases between. There are 14 residues in the CDR3. CDR3 protein: CASSETEGRKTQYF. DNA of the CDR3: TGTGCCAGCAGTGAAACTGAGGGGAGGAAGACCCAGTACTTC.

In this sample, this clone turned up once. The chain is built from TRBV11-3 and TRBJ2-3; D remains unclear. The germline CDR1 and CDR2 sequences are SGHNT and YENEEA. V dropped 5 bases and J dropped 7 bases, with 10 bases sitting between them. The CDR3 runs to 12 residues. The CDR3 nucleotides read TGTGCCAGCAGCCCTAATAGCAATACGCAGTATTTT. It encodes CASSPNSNTQYF. Together with reference TRBV11-3 and TRBJ2-3, the CDR3 gives the full variable domain: EAGVVQSPRYKIIEKKQPVAFWCNPISGHNTLYWYLQNLGQGPELLIRYENEEAVDDSQLPKDRFSAERLKGVDSTLKIQPAELGDSAVYLCASSPNSNTQYFGPGTRLTVL.

This clone was recorded only once. This chain joins TRBV7-9 and TRBJ1-1, with TRBD1 matching over 9 bases. Germline CDR1 reads SEHNR; CDR2 reads FQNEAQ (reference sequence). Trimming at V came to 5 bases and at J to 4 bases, leaving 8 bases not matched to a gene. This CDR3 region has 15 residues. The CDR3 sequence: CASSPGTGRGTEAFF. In DNA, the CDR3 is TGTGCCAGCAGCCCCGGGACAGGGAGGGGCACTGAAGCTTTCTTT.

The chain carries TRBV7-2 and TRBJ1-5; D is unresolved. CDR3 size: 15 residues. V lost 5 bases, J lost 5 bases, and 16 bases lay in between. Germline V gene lookup returns CDR1 SGHTA and CDR2 FQGNSA. Here the CDR3 reads CASSPDSFADQPQHF. The CDR3 DNA reads as TGTGCCAGCAGCCCGGACTCTTTCGCCGATCAGCCCCAGCATTTT. The full variable domain, in which reference TRBV7-2 and TRBJ1-5 provide the parts outside the CDR3, is GAGVSQSPSNKVTEKGKDVELRCDPISGHTALYWYRQSLGQGLEFLIYFQGNSAPDKSGLPSDRFSAERTGGSVSTLTIQRTQQEDSAVYLCASSPDSFADQPQHFGDGTRLSIL.

The count of this clone is one. The same CDR3 can be traced to other DNA sequences in this sample. The chain employs TRBV4-1 and TRBJ1-2; D remains ambiguous. CDR1 is MGHRA and CDR2 is YSYEKL in the germline V gene. Deletions cut 1 base from V and 1 base from J, with 7 bases between. The CDR3 consists of 14 residues. CDR3 protein: CASSQAAGNYGYTF. The CDR3 nucleotides read TGCGCCAGCAGCCAAGCCGCCGGTAACTATGGCTACACCTTC.

This clone was picked up one time. This sequence joins TRBV7-9 and TRBJ1-4, with 7 bases matching TRBD1. Germline V CDR1 and CDR2: SEHNR, FQNEAQ (reference sequence). The CDR3 consists of 14 residues. J lost 11 bases, V lost 5 bases, and 11 bases had no gene match. The CDR3 loop is CASSATSTGIKLFF. In nucleotides, the CDR3 is TGTGCCAGCAGCGCAACGTCGACAGGGATTAAACTGTTTTTT.

This clone was detected only a few times. The rearrangement uses TRBV19 and TRBJ1-2; the match to TRBD1 covers 7 bases. The CDR3 extends over 13 amino acids. V gave up 4 bases and J gave up 8 bases; unmatched junction bases: 7. Germline V gene lookup returns CDR1 LNHDA and CDR2 SQIVND (reference sequence). This chain's CDR3 is CASSRGQLGGYTF. The CDR3 DNA is TGTGCCAGTAGTAGGGGACAGCTGGGGGGCTACACCTTC.

The chain joins TRBV28 to TRBJ1-2; 7 nucleotides agree with TRBD1. The CDR3 length is 17 residues. Germline values: CDR1 MDHEN, CDR2 SYDVKM. J was trimmed by 3 bases and V by 4 bases; bases with no gene match: 14. CDR3 in amino acids: CASSSSAIRGNYYGYTF. CDR3 nucleotide sequence: TGTGCCAGCAGTTCTTCAGCCATCAGGGGGAACTACTATGGCTACACCTTC.

The chain has TRBV7-8 and TRBJ2-5; 7 bases agree with TRBD2. CDR3 length equals 17 residues. V shed 4 bases and J 5 bases; nucleotides not matched to a gene: 16. Germline CDR1 is SGHVS and CDR2 is FQNEAQ. The CDR3 reads CASSYLAVAGRKETQYF. Written as DNA, the CDR3 is TGTGCCAGCAGCTACCTCGCGGTAGCGGGTCGCAAGGAGACCCAGTACTTC.

The chain couples TRBV19 to TRBJ2-7; 9 nucleotides line up with TRBD1. CDR3 length equals 15 residues. The germline gives CDR1 LNHDA, CDR2 SQIVND (reference sequence). With V trimmed by 4 bases and J by 6 bases, 10 bases remained unmatched. In nucleotides, the CDR3 is TGTGCCAGTAGTAAAGGGGGGACAGGGACTCTCGAGCAGTACTTC. Protein: CASSKGGTGTLEQYF.

With respect to this clone: It is unclear where the CDR3 begins or ends on the DNA, so no DNA is shown, and the CDR3 is as TCRdb lists it. The CDR3: CASRSGFYVCTF. V usage is TRBV12-2 and J usage is TRBJ1-2. TRBV12-2 is reported as a pseudogene. The CDR3 sequence runs 12 residues, both termini included.

The V gene is TRBV20-1, the J gene TRBJ2-1; a weak D match, TRBD1 (6 bases). Per germline, CDR1 DFQATT and CDR2 SNEGSKA (reference sequence). The CDR3 covers 11 residues. V lost 6 bases and J 6 bases, leaving 9 bases between the germline ends. CDR3 DNA: TGCAGTGCGGAACAGGGCAATGAGCAGTTCTTC. Translating gives CSAEQGNEQFF.

J is TRBJ2-5 and V is TRBV10-1; D call uncertain. This CDR3 comprises 13 residues. Germline V lookup: CDR1 WNHNN, CDR2 SYGVQD (reference sequence). Trimming took off 6 bases at V and 3 bases at J, with 11 bases between the two ends. Here the CDR3 DNA reads TGCGCCAGCAGGAAGGTAGCCAAAGAGACCCAGTACTTC. It translates to CASRKVAKETQYF.

This clone appeared once. This chain joins TRBV5-1 and TRBJ1-6; 7 bases line up with TRBD1. Trimming at V came to 0 bases and at J to 7 bases, leaving 4 bases not matched to a gene. Germline lookup yields CDR1 SGHRS and CDR2 YFSETQ. The CDR3 extends over 15 amino acids. CDR3 nucleotide sequence: TGCGCCAGCAGCTTGGTACAGGGGACAAATTCACCCCTCCACTTT. Its protein is CASSLVQGTNSPLHF.

The V gene is TRBV10-3, the J gene TRBJ2-7, with 12 bases lining up with TRBD1. The CDR3 sequence is 13 residues long. The trim removed 6 bases at V and 5 bases at J, leaving 2 bases unmatched. Per the germline V gene, CDR1 is ENHRY and CDR2 is SYGVKD. CDR3 loop: CAIRGQGANEQYF. CDR3 nucleotides: TGTGCCATCAGGGGACAGGGGGCCAACGAGCAGTACTTC.

The chain couples TRBV9 to TRBJ1-2, with 11 bases identical to TRBD1. In germline, CDR1 is SGDLS, CDR2 YYNGEE. V trimming: 3 bases; J trimming: 1 base; junction bases outside the gene matches: 8. CDR3 length: 17 amino acids. The CDR3 bases are TGTGCCAGCAGCGCTCCGGGACAGGGGGAGATTAACTATGGCTACACCTTC. Translating gives CASSAPGQGEINYGYTF.

This clone was recorded a few times. This sequence joins TRBV5-4 and TRBJ2-2; D remains unclear. The CDR3 is 12 residues long. V was pared by 6 bases and J by 4 bases, with 7 bases between. Germline V lookup: CDR1 SGHNT, CDR2 YYREEE (reference sequence). In DNA form, the CDR3 reads TGTGCCAGCAACTCTCCCACCGGGGAGCTGTTTTTT. It translates to CASNSPTGELFF.

In regard to this clone: Compared with germline, one end of the junction differs, possibly owing to a read error. The chain uses TRBV6-6 and TRBJ2-5; a possible D gene is TRBD1 (6 bases). Germline CDR1 reads MNHNY; CDR2 reads SVGAGI (reference sequence). The CDR3 is 15 amino acids. DNA of the CDR3: TGTGCCAGCAGTCACTCGTACGAGGGGGAAGCGACCCAGTACTTC. It specifies CASSHSYEGEATQYF.

The V gene is TRBV2, the J gene TRBJ1-5; 10 bases line up with TRBD1. The CDR3 has 16 amino acids. Trimming removed 4 bases from V and 6 bases from J; junction bases left unmatched: 9. Germline V lookup: CDR1 SNHLY, CDR2 FYNNEI. The CDR3 spells CASSVRDRGLGQPQHF. The DNA of the CDR3 is TGTGCCAGCAGTGTACGGGACAGGGGATTGGGTCAGCCCCAGCATTTT.

J is TRBJ1-5 and V is TRBV9; 7 bases are shared with TRBD1. The J segment lost 0 bases and the V segment lost 0 bases, leaving 0 bases of the junction unmatched. Germline assignment: CDR1 SGDLS and CDR2 YYNGEE. The CDR3 has 15 residues. CDR3 protein: CASSVAGGSNQPQHF. The CDR3 nucleotides are TGTGCCAGCAGCGTAGCAGGGGGTAGCAATCAGCCCCAGCATTTT.

The genes are TRBV2 and TRBJ1-2; a possible D gene is TRBD1 (6 bases). V was cut by 7 bases and J by 3 bases, with 15 bases left in between. There are 14 residues in the CDR3. In germline, CDR1 is SNHLY, CDR2 FYNNEI. In nucleotides, the CDR3 is TGTGCCAGCACCAAAGCGGGGACATACTATGGCTACACCTTC. Translating gives CASTKAGTYYGYTF.